The sequence of this T cell receptor (beta chain) was determined in a study of early T cells in non-severe SARS-CoV-2 infection. Unique molecular identifier tags were affixed to discrete cDNA molecules. TCRdb itself ran the 5' RACE reads through MiXCR, one entry per CDR3 protein. The repertoire consists of some 77,000 distinct CDR3 sequences, with 5% occurring once and the leading ten covering less than 9.5%. CDR1 and CDR2 from the germline V gene are SGHVS and FNYEAQ. V was trimmed by 4 bases and J by 1 base, leaving 13 bases between them. The CDR3 loop spans 16 amino acids. The material sequenced was whole blood, taken at baseline. The sequence derives from an adult who was a healthcare worker with PCR-confirmed SARS-CoV-2 infection or an uninfected control (not recorded which). This chain links TRBV7-6 with TRBJ2-2, with unresolved D. The DNA of the CDR3 is TGTGCCAGCAGCTCCACGACGGCACGGAACACCGGGGAGCTGTTTTTT. It translates to CASSSTTARNTGELFF.